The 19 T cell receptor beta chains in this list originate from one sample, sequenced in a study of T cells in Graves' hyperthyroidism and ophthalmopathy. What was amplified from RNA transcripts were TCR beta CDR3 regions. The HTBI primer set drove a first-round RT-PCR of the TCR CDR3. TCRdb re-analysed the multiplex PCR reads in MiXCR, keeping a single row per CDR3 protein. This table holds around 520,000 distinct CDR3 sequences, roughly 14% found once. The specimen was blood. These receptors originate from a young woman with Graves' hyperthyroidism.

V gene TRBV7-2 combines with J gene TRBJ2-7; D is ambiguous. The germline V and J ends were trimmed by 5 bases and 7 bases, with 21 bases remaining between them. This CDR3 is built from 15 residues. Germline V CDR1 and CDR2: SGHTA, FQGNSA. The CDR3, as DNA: TGTGCCAGCAGCCCCAAGAGCAACACCCTAGTAGAGCAGTACTTC. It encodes CASSPKSNTLVEQYF.

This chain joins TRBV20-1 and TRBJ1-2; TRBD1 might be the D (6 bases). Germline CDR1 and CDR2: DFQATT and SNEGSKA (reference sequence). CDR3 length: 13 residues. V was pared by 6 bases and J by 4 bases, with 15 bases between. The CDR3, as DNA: TGCAGTGCCCCCGCGGACAGCCTCTATGGCTACACCTTC. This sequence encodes CSAPADSLYGYTF.

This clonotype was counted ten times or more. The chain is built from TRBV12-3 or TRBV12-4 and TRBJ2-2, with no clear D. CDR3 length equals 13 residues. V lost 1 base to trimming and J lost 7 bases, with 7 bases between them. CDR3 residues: CASSLVPIGELFF. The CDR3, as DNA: TGTGCCAGCAGTTTAGTTCCGATCGGGGAGCTGTTTTTT.

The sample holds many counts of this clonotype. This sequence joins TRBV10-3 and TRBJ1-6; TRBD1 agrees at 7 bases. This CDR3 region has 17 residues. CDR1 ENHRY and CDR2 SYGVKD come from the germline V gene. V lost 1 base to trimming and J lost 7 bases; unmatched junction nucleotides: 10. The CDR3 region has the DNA TGTGCCATCAGTGAGTTTGTTAAGGGACAGAGGAATTCACCCCTCCACTTT. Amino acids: CAISEFVKGQRNSPLHF.

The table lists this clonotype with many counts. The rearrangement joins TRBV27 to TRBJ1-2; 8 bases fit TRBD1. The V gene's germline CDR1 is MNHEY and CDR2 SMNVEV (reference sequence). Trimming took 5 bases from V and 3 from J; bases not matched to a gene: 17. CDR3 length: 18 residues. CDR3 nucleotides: TGTGCCAGCAGTCACTACCGTTACGGACAGGGAGAGGACTATGGCTACACCTTC. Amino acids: CASSHYRYGQGEDYGYTF.

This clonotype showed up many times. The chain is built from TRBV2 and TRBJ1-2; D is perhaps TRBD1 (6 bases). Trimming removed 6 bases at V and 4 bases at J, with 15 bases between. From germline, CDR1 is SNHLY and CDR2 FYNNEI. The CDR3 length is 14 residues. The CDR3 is CASSPRGQLYGYTF. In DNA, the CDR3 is TGTGCCAGCAGCCCCCGCGGACAGCTCTATGGCTACACCTTC. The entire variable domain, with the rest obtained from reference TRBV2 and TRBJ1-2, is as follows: EPEVTQTPSHQVTQMGQEVILRCVPISNHLYFYWYRQILGQKVEFLVSFYNNEISEKSEIFDDQFSVERPDGSNFTLKIRSTKLEDSAMYFCASSPRGQLYGYTFGSGTRLTVV.

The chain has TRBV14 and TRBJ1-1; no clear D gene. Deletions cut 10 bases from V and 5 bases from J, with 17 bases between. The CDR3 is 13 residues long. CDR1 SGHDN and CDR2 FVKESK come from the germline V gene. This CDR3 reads CATSGSLGTEAFF. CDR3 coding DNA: TGTGCCACCTCCGGATCGTTGGGTACTGAAGCTTTCTTT.

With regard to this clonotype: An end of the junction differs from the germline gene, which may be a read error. CDR3 in amino acids: CASRFNTKAFF. The DNA for the CDR3 is TGTGCCAGCAGATTTAACACTAAAGCTTTCTTT. The J gene is TRBJ1-1, the V gene TRBV6-1, with D unclear. The CDR3 extends over 11 amino acids. Germline V gene data show CDR1 as MNHNS and CDR2 as SASEGT.

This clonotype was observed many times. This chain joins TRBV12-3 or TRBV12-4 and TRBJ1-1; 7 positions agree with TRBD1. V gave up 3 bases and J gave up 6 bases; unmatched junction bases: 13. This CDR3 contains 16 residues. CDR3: CASSFREKGASAEAFF. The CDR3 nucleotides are TGTGCCAGCAGTTTCCGGGAGAAGGGGGCAAGCGCTGAAGCTTTCTTT.

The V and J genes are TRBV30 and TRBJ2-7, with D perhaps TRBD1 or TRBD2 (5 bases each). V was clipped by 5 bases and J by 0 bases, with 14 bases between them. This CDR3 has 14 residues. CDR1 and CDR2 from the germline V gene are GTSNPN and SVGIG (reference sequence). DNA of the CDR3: TGTGCCTGGGATACATCAGGGAGCTCCTACGAGCAGTACTTC. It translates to CAWDTSGSSYEQYF.

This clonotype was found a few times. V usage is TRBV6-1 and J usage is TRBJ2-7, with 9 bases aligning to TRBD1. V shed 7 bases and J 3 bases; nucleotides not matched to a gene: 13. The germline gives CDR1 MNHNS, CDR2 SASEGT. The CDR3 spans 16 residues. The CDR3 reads CASKRGTGSPVYEQYV. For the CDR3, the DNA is TGTGCCAGCAAGAGGGGGACAGGGAGTCCAGTCTACGAGCAGTACGTC.

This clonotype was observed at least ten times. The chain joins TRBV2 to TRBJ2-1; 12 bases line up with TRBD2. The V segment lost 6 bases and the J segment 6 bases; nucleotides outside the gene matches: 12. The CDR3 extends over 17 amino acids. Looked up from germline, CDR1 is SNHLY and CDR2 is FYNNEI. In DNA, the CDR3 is TGTGCCAGCAGCGATGGACTAGCGGGATTAAATCCCAATGAGCAGTTCTTC. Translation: CASSDGLAGLNPNEQFF.

CDR3 in amino acids: CASSPWLAGTPQETQYF. In nucleotides, the CDR3 is TGCGCCAGCAGCCCTTGGCTAGCGGGAACCCCCCAAGAGACCCAGTACTTC. The J gene is TRBJ2-5, the V gene TRBV5-1; TRBD2 agrees at 9 bases. Germline CDR1 reads SGHRS; CDR2 reads YFSETQ. This CDR3 is 17 amino acids long. With 4 bases clipped from V and 1 base from J, the junction kept 11 bases outside the gene matches.

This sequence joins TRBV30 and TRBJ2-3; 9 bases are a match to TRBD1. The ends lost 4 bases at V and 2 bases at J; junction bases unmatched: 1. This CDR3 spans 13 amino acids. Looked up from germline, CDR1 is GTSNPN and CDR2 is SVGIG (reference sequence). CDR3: CAWKQGATDTQYF. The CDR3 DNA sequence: TGTGCCTGGAAACAGGGGGCCACAGATACGCAGTATTTT.

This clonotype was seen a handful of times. The CDR3 DNA reads as TGTGCCAGTAGTCCAGGACTACTCTCCTACGAGCAGTACTTC. It codes for CASSPGLLSYEQYF. This rearrangement joins TRBV19 to TRBJ2-7; D may be TRBD2 (6 bases). In germline, CDR1 is LNHDA, CDR2 SQIVND (reference sequence). The CDR3 loop spans 14 amino acids. V lost 5 bases to trimming and J lost 0 bases, with 11 bases between them.

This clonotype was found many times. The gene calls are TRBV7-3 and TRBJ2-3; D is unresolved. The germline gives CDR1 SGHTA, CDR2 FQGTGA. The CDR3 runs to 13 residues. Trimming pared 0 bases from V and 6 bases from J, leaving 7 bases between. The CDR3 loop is CASSLTGLDTQYF. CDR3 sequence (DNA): TGTGCCAGCAGCTTAACGGGTCTCGATACGCAGTATTTT.

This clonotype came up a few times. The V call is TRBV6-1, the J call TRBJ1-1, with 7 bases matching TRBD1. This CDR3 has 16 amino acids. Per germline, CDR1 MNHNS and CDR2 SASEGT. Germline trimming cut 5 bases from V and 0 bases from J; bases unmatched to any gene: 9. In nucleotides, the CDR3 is TGTGCCAGCAGTCAGACAGGGTTGAGGATGAACACTGAAGCTTTCTTT. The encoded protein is CASSQTGLRMNTEAFF.

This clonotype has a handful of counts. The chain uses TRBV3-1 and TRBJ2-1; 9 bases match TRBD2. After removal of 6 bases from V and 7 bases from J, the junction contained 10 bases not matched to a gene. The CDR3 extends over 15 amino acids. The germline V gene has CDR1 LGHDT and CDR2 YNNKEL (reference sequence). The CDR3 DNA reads TGTGCCAGCAGGACCCAAGCGGGAGGCTTAAATGAGCAGTTCTTC. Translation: CASRTQAGGLNEQFF.

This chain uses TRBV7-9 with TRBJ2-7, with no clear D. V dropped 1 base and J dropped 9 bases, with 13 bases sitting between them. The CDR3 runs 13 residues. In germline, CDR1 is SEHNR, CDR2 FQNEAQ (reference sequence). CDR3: CASSLDLGWGQYF. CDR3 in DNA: TGTGCCAGCAGCTTAGACCTGGGCTGGGGGCAGTACTTC.